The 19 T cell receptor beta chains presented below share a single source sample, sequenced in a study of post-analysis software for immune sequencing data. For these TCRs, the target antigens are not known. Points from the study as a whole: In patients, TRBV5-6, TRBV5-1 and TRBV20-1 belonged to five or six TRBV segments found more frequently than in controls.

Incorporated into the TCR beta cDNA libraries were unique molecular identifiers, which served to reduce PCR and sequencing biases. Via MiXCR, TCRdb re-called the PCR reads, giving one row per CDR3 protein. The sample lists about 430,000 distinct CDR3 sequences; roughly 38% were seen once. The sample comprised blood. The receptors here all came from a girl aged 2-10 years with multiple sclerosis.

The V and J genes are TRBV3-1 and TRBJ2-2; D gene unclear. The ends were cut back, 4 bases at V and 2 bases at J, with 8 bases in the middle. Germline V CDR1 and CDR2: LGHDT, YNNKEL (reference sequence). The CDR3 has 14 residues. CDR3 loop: CASSPVGNTGELFF. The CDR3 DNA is TGTGCCAGCAGCCCTGTCGGTAACACCGGGGAGCTGTTTTTT.

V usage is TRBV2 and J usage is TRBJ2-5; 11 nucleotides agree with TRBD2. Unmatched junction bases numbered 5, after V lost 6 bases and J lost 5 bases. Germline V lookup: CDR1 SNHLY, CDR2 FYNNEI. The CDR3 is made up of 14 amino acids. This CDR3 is CASSTSGRRETQYF. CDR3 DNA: TGTGCCAGCAGCACTAGCGGGAGAAGGGAGACCCAGTACTTC.

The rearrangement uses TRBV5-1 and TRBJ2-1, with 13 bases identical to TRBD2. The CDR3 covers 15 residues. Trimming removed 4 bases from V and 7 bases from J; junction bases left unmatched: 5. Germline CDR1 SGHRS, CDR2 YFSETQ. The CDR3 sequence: CASSTTSGGRNEQFF. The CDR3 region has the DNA TGCGCCAGCAGCACGACTAGCGGGGGGCGGAATGAGCAGTTCTTC.

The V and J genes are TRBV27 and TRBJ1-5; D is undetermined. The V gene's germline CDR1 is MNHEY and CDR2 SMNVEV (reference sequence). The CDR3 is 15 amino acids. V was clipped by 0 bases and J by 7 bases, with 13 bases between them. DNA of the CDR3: TGTGCCAGCAGTTTATCGGTCCCCGAGGTCCAGCCCCAGCATTTT. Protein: CASSLSVPEVQPQHF.

As DNA, the CDR3 is TGTGCCAGTAGTATAAGGGTCAGAGACAATGAGCAGTTCTTC. This translates into CASSIRVRDNEQFF. The chain has TRBV19 and TRBJ2-1; no definite D call. The CDR3 is 14 residues long. CDR1 and CDR2 from the germline V gene are LNHDA and SQIVND (reference sequence). The germline V and J ends were trimmed by 2 bases and 5 bases, with 10 bases remaining between them.

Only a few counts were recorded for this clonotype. The CDR3 here is CASSLDIQETQYF. Here the CDR3 DNA reads TGTGCCAGCAGCTTAGACATCCAAGAGACCCAGTACTTC. The chain employs TRBV5-5 and TRBJ2-5, with unresolved D. Germline-derived CDR1 and CDR2 are SGHKS and YYEKEE (reference sequence). This CDR3 comprises 13 residues. Trimming removed 2 bases at V and 1 base at J, with 6 bases between. The full variable domain, its missing parts supplied by reference TRBV5-5 and TRBJ2-5, is DAGVTQSPTHLIKTRGQQVTLRCSPISGHKSVSWYQQVLGQGPQFIFQYYEKEERGRGNFPDRFSARQFPNYSSELNVNALLLGDSALYLCASSLDIQETQYFGPGTRLLVL.

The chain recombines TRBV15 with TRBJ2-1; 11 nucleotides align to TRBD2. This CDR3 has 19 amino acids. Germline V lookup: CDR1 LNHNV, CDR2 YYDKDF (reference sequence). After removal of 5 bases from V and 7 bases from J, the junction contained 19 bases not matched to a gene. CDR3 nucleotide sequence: TGTGCCACCAGCTCAAAGGGTACACTAGCGGGAGTTCCAGGGAATGAGCAGTTCTTC. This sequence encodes CATSSKGTLAGVPGNEQFF.

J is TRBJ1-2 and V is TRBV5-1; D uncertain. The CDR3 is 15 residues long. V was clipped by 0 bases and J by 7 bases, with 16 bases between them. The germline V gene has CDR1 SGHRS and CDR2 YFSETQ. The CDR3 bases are TGCGCCAGCAGCTTGGTCGGGCTGGAGATAGGTGGCTACACCTTC. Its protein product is CASSLVGLEIGGYTF.

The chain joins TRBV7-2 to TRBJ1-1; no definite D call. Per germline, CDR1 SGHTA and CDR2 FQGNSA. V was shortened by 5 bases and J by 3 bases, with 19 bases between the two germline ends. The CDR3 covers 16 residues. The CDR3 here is CASSTQALVAYTEAFF. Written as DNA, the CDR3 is TGTGCCAGCAGCACTCAGGCCCTGGTTGCGTACACTGAAGCTTTCTTT.

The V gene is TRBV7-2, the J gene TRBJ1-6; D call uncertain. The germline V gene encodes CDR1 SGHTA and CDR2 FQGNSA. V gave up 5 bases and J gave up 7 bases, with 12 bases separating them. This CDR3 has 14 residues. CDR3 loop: CASSTGRSNSPLHF. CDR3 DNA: TGTGCCAGCAGCACTGGACGGTCGAATTCACCCCTCCACTTT.

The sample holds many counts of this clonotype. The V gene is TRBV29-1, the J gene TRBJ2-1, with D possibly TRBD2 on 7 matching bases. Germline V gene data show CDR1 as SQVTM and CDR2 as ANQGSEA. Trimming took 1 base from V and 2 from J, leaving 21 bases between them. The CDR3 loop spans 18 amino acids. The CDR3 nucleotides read TGCAGCGTTGAAGGGAGCAGCGGGACAATGAGCCCCTACAATGAGCAGTTCTTC. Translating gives CSVEGSSGTMSPYNEQFF.

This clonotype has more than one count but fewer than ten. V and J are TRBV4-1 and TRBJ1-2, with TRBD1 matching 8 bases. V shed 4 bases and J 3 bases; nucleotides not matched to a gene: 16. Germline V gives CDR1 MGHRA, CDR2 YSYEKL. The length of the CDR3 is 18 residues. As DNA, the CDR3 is TGCGCCAGCAGCCCTCCTTCTAGAGGGGCAGGGGGCTACTATGGCTACACCTTC. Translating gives CASSPPSRGAGGYYGYTF.

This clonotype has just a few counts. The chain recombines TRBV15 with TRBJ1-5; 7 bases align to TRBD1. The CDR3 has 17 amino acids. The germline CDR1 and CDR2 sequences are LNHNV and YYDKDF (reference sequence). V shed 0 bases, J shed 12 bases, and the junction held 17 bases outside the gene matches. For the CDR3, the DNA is TGTGCCACCAGCAGAGATGGGAGGACAGGACACCGTTGGCGCCAGCATTTT. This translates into CATSRDGRTGHRWRQHF.

Here the CDR3 reads CAWSVSGQAGETQYF. CDR3 nucleotide sequence: TGTGCCTGGAGTGTTTCGGGGCAGGCGGGAGAGACCCAGTACTTC. The gene calls are TRBV30 and TRBJ2-5; D is possibly TRBD1 or TRBD2 (5 bases each). The V and J ends lost 0 bases and 4 bases respectively, with 15 bases between them. Germline CDR1 is GTSNPN and CDR2 is SVGIG (reference sequence). This CDR3 comprises 15 residues.

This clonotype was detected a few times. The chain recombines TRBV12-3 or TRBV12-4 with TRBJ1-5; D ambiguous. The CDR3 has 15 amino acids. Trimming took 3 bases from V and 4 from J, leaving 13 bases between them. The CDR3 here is CASSLVLGKNQPQHF. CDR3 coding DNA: TGTGCCAGCAGTTTGGTCCTAGGGAAAAATCAGCCCCAGCATTTT.

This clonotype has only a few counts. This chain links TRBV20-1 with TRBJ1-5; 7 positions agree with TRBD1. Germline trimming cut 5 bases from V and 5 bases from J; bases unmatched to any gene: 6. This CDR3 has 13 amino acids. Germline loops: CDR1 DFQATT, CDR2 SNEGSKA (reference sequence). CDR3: CSAGTVTHQPQHF. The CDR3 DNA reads TGCAGTGCTGGGACAGTCACTCATCAGCCCCAGCATTTT.

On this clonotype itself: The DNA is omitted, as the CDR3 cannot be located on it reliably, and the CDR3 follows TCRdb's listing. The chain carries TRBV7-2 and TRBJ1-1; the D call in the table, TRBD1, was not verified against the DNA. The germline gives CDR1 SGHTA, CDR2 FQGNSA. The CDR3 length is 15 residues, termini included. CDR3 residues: CASSLAWVGTGISFF.

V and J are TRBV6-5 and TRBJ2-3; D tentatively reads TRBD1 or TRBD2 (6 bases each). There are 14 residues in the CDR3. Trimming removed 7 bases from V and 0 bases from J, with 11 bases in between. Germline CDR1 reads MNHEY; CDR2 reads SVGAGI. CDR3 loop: CASTEGGSTDTQYF. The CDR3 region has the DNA TGTGCCAGCACAGAGGGGGGTAGCACAGATACGCAGTATTTT.

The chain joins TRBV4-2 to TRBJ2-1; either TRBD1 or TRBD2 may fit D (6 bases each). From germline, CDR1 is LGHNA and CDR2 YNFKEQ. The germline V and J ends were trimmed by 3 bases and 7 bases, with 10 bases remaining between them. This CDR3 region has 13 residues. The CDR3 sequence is CASSHGGGNEQFF. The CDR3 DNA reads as TGTGCCAGCAGCCACGGAGGGGGAAATGAGCAGTTCTTC.